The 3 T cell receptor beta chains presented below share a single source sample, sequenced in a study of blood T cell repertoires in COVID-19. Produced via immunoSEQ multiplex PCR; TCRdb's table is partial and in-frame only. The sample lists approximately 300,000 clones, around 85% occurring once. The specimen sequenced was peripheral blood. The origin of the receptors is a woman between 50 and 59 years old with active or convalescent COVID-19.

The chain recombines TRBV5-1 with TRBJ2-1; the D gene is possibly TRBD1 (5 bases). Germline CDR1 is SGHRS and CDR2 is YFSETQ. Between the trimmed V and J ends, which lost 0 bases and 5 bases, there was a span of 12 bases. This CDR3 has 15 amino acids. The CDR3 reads CASSLVGPGNNEQFF. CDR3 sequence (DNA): TGCGCCAGCAGCTTGGTGGGGCCCGGAAACAATGAGCAGTTCTTC.

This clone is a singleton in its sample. CDR3 amino acids: CASRPFSGSGNTIYF. The CDR3 bases are TGTGCCAGTAGACCATTTTCGGGCTCTGGAAACACCATATATTTT. The gene calls are TRBV19 and TRBJ1-3; the D is unclear. The CDR3 covers 15 residues. Germline V lookup: CDR1 LNHDA, CDR2 SQIVND (reference sequence). V was trimmed by 6 bases and J by 0 bases, leaving 12 bases between them.

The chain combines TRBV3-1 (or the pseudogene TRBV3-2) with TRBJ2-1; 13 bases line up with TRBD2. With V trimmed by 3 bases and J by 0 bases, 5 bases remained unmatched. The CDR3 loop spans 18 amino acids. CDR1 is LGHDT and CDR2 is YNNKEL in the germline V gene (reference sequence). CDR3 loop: CASSHRTSGSTSYNEQFF. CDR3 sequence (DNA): TGTGCCAGCAGCCATAGGACTAGCGGGAGCACCTCCTACAATGAGCAGTTCTTC.